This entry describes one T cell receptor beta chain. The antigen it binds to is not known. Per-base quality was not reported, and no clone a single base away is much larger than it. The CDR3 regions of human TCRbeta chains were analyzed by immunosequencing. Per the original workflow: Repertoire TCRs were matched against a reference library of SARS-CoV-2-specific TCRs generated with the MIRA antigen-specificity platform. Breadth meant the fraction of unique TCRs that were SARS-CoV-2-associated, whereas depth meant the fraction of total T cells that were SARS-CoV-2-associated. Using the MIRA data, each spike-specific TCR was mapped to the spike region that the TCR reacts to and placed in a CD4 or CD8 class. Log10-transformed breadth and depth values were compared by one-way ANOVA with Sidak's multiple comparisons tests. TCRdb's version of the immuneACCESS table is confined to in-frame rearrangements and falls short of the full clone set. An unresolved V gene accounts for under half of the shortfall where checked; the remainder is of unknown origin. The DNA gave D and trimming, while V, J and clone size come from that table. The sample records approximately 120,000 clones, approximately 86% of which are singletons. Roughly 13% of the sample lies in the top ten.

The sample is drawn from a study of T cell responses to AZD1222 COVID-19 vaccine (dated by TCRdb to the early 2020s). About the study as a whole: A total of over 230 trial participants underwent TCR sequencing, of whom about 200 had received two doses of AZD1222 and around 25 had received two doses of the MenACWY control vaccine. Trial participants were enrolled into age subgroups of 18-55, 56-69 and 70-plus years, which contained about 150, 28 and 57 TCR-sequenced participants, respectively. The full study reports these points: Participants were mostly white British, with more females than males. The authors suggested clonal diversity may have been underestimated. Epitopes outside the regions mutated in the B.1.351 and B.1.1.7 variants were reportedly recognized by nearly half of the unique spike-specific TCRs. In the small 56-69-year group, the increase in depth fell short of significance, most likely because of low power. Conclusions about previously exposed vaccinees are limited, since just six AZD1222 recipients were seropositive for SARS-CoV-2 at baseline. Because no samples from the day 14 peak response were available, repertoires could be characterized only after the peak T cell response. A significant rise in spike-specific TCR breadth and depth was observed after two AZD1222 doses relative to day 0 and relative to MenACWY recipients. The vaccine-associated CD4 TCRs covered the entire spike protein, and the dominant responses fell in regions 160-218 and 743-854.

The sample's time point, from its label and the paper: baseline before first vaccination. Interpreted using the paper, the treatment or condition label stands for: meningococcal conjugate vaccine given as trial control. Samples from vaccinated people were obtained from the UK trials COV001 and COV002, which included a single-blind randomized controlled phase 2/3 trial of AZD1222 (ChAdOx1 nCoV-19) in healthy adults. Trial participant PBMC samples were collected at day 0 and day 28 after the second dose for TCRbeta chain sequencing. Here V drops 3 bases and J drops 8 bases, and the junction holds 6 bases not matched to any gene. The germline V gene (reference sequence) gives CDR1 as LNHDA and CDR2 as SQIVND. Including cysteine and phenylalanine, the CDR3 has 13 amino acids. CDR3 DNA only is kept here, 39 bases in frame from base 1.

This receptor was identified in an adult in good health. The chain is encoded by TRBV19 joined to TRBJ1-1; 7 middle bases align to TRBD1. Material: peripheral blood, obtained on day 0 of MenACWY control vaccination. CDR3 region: CASSMVAGQEAFF. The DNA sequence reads TGTGCCAGTAGTATGGTGGCGGGACAGGAAGCTTTCTTT.